Below are 32 T cell receptor beta chains sequenced from a single sample in a study of T cell responses to AZD1222 COVID-19 vaccine. Some clones are missing from TCRdb's copy, which holds only in-frame ones; the method was immunoSEQ multiplex PCR. The sample records more than 100,000 clones, roughly 90% being singletons. Sequences were derived from peripheral blood, sampled on day 0 of AZD1222 vaccination. Receptor source: an adult in good health.

This chain joins TRBV6-5 and TRBJ1-1; TRBD1 aligns across 7 bases. Germline-derived CDR1 and CDR2 are MNHEY and SVGAGI. The CDR3 runs to 16 residues. Trimming at V came to 4 bases and at J to 0 bases, leaving 8 bases not matched to a gene. The CDR3 region is CASSWRGGAMNTEAFF. The CDR3 DNA reads TGTGCCAGCAGTTGGAGAGGGGGCGCGATGAACACTGAAGCTTTCTTT.

This clone was found a few times. V is TRBV12-3 or TRBV12-4 and J is TRBJ1-2; D is unclear. This CDR3 region has 12 residues. Trimming shortened V by 5 bases and J by 8 bases, and 12 bases separated the two germline ends. The CDR3 loop reads CASSPLPSGYTF. DNA for the CDR3: TGTGCCAGCAGTCCCCTCCCTTCGGGCTACACCTTC.

The genes are TRBV11-3 and TRBJ2-2; a possible D gene is TRBD1 (6 bases). This CDR3 spans 14 amino acids. The V end was cut by 8 bases, the J end by 3 bases, with 13 bases between. In germline, CDR1 is SGHNT, CDR2 YENEEA. CDR3 nucleotides: TGTGCCAGCGCAGGGGCAATAGACACCGGGGAGCTGTTTTTT. Translated, it gives CASAGAIDTGELFF.

This clone appeared many times. The same CDR3 arises from other DNA sequences in this sample as well. The genes are TRBV7-3 and TRBJ1-2, with D possibly being TRBD1 (6 bases). CDR1 SGHTA and CDR2 FQGTGA come from the germline V gene. Deletions cut 2 bases from V and 3 bases from J, with 16 bases between. The CDR3 contains 16 residues. CDR3 protein: CASSLRGGDTDYGYTF. CDR3 sequence (DNA): TGTGCCAGCAGCTTACGAGGGGGGGACACTGACTATGGCTACACCTTC.

CDR3 loop: CASSPRRVTDTQYF. CDR3 coding DNA: TGTGCCAGCAGTCCTCGTAGGGTCACAGATACGCAGTATTTT. The rearrangement joins TRBV28 to TRBJ2-3; no firm D call. The germline V gene has CDR1 MDHEN and CDR2 SYDVKM. Trimming cost V 5 bases and J 2 bases, with 11 bases left between them. This CDR3 region has 14 residues.

This chain connects TRBV29-1 to TRBJ2-5; D may match TRBD1 or TRBD2 (6 bases each). Germline-derived CDR1 and CDR2 are SQVTM and ANQGSEA. V was cut by 4 bases and J by 5 bases, with 14 bases left in between. The CDR3 is made up of 13 amino acids. CDR3: CSVGIGGGETQYF. The CDR3 DNA is TGCAGCGTTGGGATAGGAGGGGGGGAGACCCAGTACTTC.

This clone was counted only a few times. This chain uses TRBV6-5 with TRBJ1-4; D is unresolved. The CDR3 is made up of 11 amino acids. The V and J ends lost 5 bases and 8 bases respectively, with 6 bases between them. Per germline, CDR1 MNHEY and CDR2 SVGAGI. The CDR3 DNA follows: TGTGCCAGCAGTCCTGGGGAAAAACTGTTTTTT. It yields the protein CASSPGEKLFF.

The V call is TRBV28, the J call TRBJ1-1; no clear D. The CDR3 extends over 11 amino acids. The V end lost 3 bases, the J end lost 7 bases, and 6 bases lay between the germline ends. The V gene's germline CDR1 is MDHEN and CDR2 SYDVKM. The CDR3, as DNA: TGTGCCAGCAGTTTGGAGGTTGAAGCTTTCTTT. Protein sequence: CASSLEVEAFF.

The chain is built from TRBV3-1 (or the pseudogene TRBV3-2) and TRBJ1-2; 8 bases align to TRBD1. J gave up 8 bases and V 4 bases, and 6 bases lay outside the gene matches. Looked up from germline, CDR1 is LGHDT and CDR2 is YNNKEL (reference sequence). This CDR3 has 13 residues. The CDR3 bases are TGTGCCAGCAGCCCGACAGGGGCGGGGGGCTACACCTTC. Translating it yields CASSPTGAGGYTF.

The J gene is TRBJ2-7, the V gene TRBV7-2; 7 nucleotides match TRBD1. Germline trimming cut 4 bases from V and 3 bases from J; bases unmatched to any gene: 6. The CDR3 consists of 14 residues. CDR1 is SGHTA, CDR2 FQGNSA, per germline. The CDR3 coding sequence is TGTGCCAGCAGCTCGACAGGGACGAACTACGAGCAGTACTTC. Its translation is CASSSTGTNYEQYF. Full variable domain (missing parts from reference TRBV7-2 and TRBJ2-7): GAGVSQSPSNKVTEKGKDVELRCDPISGHTALYWYRQSLGQGLEFLIYFQGNSAPDKSGLPSDRFSAERTGGSVSTLTIQRTQQEDSAVYLCASSSTGTNYEQYFGPGTRLTVT.

The CDR3 DNA follows: TGTGCCAGCAGACGTGGTGCCGGTGGAAACACCATATATTTT. Translation: CASRRGAGGNTIYF. The chain couples TRBV3-1 (or the pseudogene TRBV3-2) to TRBJ1-3, with D uncertain. V dropped 6 bases and J dropped 3 bases, with 12 bases sitting between them. The germline gives CDR1 LGHDT, CDR2 YNNKEL (reference sequence). CDR3 length: 14 amino acids.

This clone was found a few times. This rearrangement joins TRBV28 to TRBJ2-1; weak D call: TRBD2 (6 bases). V gave up 6 bases and J gave up 2 bases, with 17 bases separating them. This CDR3 has 16 residues. CDR1 MDHEN and CDR2 SYDVKM come from the germline V gene. The CDR3 nucleotides are TGTGCCAGCAGACCCCCTGGGCGGGGCCCCTACAATGAGCAGTTCTTC. Protein sequence: CASRPPGRGPYNEQFF.

The rearrangement links TRBV5-4 to TRBJ2-5; 11 bases agree with TRBD2. Germline V lookup: CDR1 SGHNT, CDR2 YYREEE (reference sequence). This CDR3 region has 16 residues. With V trimmed by 4 bases and J by 5 bases, 10 bases remained unmatched. The CDR3 region is CASSMRLAGSGETQYF. CDR3 bases: TGTGCCAGCAGCATGCGACTAGCGGGGTCCGGGGAGACCCAGTACTTC.

This sequence joins TRBV7-3 and TRBJ2-3; D is undetermined. The CDR3 has 14 residues. Trimming shortened V by 5 bases and J by 0 bases, and 9 bases separated the two germline ends. Germline CDR1 SGHTA, CDR2 FQGTGA. CDR3 coding DNA: TGTGCCAGCAGCCCCTGGGGTAGCACAGATACGCAGTATTTT. This codes for CASSPWGSTDTQYF.

In this sample, this clone turned up a few times. The genes are TRBV3-1 (or the pseudogene TRBV3-2) and TRBJ1-1; D is undetermined. Germline V gene data show CDR1 as LGHDT and CDR2 as YNNKEL (reference sequence). The CDR3 totals 12 residues. V dropped 1 base and J dropped 8 bases, with 8 bases sitting between them. The CDR3 sequence is CASSQGAGEAFF. CDR3 in DNA: TGTGCCAGCAGCCAAGGAGCTGGGGAAGCTTTCTTT.

The J gene is TRBJ1-2, the V gene TRBV7-2, with no clear D. V lost 5 bases and J lost 13, with 8 bases in between. Germline CDR1 SGHTA, CDR2 FQGNSA. The CDR3 spans 9 residues. The CDR3 DNA reads TGTGCCAGCAGCCAAGGGCTCACCTTC. Amino acid sequence: CASSQGLTF.

The genes are TRBV5-3 and TRBJ1-6; the match to TRBD1 covers 7 bases. TRBV5-3 is marked as an open reading frame, function uncertain. The V segment lost 4 bases and the J segment 0 bases; nucleotides outside the gene matches: 10. This CDR3 spans 18 amino acids. The CDR3 sequence is CARSRQQGPSSYNSPLHF. The CDR3 nucleotides are TGTGCCAGAAGCCGTCAACAGGGGCCGAGCTCCTATAATTCACCCCTCCACTTT.

The chain carries TRBV10-3 and TRBJ1-6; D is perhaps TRBD1 (6 bases). Looked up from germline, CDR1 is ENHRY and CDR2 is SYGVKD. The CDR3 runs to 14 residues. Trimming took off 5 bases at V and 7 bases at J, with 12 bases between the two ends. The CDR3 here is CAISQRGGNSPLHF. The CDR3 DNA reads TGTGCCATCAGTCAAAGGGGGGGGAATTCACCCCTCCACTTT.

The chain combines TRBV2 with TRBJ2-5; 16 nucleotides agree with TRBD2. CDR1 is SNHLY, CDR2 FYNNEI, per germline. The CDR3 extends over 14 amino acids. Unmatched junction bases numbered 5, after V lost 11 bases and J lost 5 bases. The CDR3 DNA reads as TGTGCCGGGACTAGCGGGGGGGCCGGGGAGACCCAGTACTTC. It encodes CAGTSGGAGETQYF.

The CDR3 region is CASSLEGTGTTGEQYF. As DNA, the CDR3 is TGTGCCAGCAGCTTAGAAGGGACAGGGACGACCGGAGAGCAGTACTTC. The V and J genes are TRBV7-9 and TRBJ2-7; TRBD1 agrees at 9 bases. This CDR3 spans 16 amino acids. The junction had 11 bases not matched to a gene; V was cut back by 1 base and J by 7 bases. Germline V gives CDR1 SEHNR, CDR2 FQNEAQ (reference sequence).

The V gene is TRBV29-1, the J gene TRBJ1-1; TRBD1 might be the D (5 bases). The CDR3 totals 15 residues. V lost 2 bases, J lost 0 bases, and 13 bases lay in between. The germline gives CDR1 SQVTM, CDR2 ANQGSEA. CDR3 residues: CSVERTGGMNTEAFF. The CDR3 nucleotides are TGCAGCGTTGAACGGACCGGGGGGATGAACACTGAAGCTTTCTTT.

The CDR3 DNA follows: TGTGCCAGCAGTTACCCTCATGTTGGGGGGGATACCGGGGAGCTGTTTTTT. Translated: CASSYPHVGGDTGELFF. The rearrangement joins TRBV6-2 or TRBV6-3 to TRBJ2-2, with TRBD2 matching 7 bases. The CDR3 covers 17 residues. Germline V gene sequence: CDR1 MNHEY, CDR2 SVGEGT. With 2 bases clipped from V and 5 bases from J, the junction kept 11 bases outside the gene matches.

The chain combines TRBV7-2 with TRBJ2-1; TRBD1 matches 7 bases. CDR3 length: 13 amino acids. CDR1 is SGHTA and CDR2 is FQGNSA in the germline V gene. V lost 4 bases and J lost 7; bases outside the gene matches: 4. The DNA for the CDR3 is TGTGCCAGCAGCTCGGGACAGTTGAATGAGCAGTTCTTC. It encodes CASSSGQLNEQFF.

The rearrangement joins TRBV2 to TRBJ1-1; D is unresolved. CDR1 is SNHLY and CDR2 is FYNNEI in the germline V gene. V lost 4 bases and J 0 bases, leaving 12 bases between the germline ends. The CDR3 runs 15 residues. CDR3 nucleotides: TGTGCCAGCAGTGGAGCGCACGGCATGAACACTGAAGCTTTCTTT. This translates into CASSGAHGMNTEAFF. Based on the CDR3 plus reference TRBV2 and TRBJ1-1, the full variable domain is EPEVTQTPSHQVTQMGQEVILRCVPISNHLYFYWYRQILGQKVEFLVSFYNNEISEKSEIFDDQFSVERPDGSNFTLKIRSTKLEDSAMYFCASSGAHGMNTEAFFGQGTRLTVV.

The V gene is TRBV23-1, the J gene TRBJ1-6; D gene uncertain. TRBV23-1 is known as an ORF, though its function is uncertain. The V gene lost 4 bases and the J gene lost 6 bases, with 16 bases spanning the gap. This CDR3 spans 16 amino acids. The CDR3 is CASSLGGALPNSPLHF. The CDR3 DNA sequence: TGCGCCAGCAGTCTGGGAGGAGCCCTGCCTAATTCACCCCTCCACTTT.

The rearrangement links TRBV6-5 to TRBJ1-1; 7 nucleotides line up with TRBD1. Trimming at V came to 6 bases and at J to 4 bases, leaving 11 bases not matched to a gene. The CDR3 has 15 residues. Germline CDR1 and CDR2: MNHEY and SVGAGI. The CDR3 coding sequence is TGTGCCAGCAGCAGACCGGGACAGTTGAGCACTGAAGCTTTCTTT. Its protein product is CASSRPGQLSTEAFF.

This chain connects TRBV28 to TRBJ2-7, with 8 positions matching TRBD1. The CDR3 extends over 13 amino acids. Germline V gene lookup returns CDR1 MDHEN and CDR2 SYDVKM. With V trimmed by 5 bases and J by 4 bases, 4 bases remained unmatched. The chain's CDR3 is CASSHNRGYEQYF. CDR3 sequence (DNA): TGTGCCAGCAGTCACAACAGGGGGTACGAGCAGTACTTC.

In DNA form, the CDR3 reads TGTGCCAGCAGTTCAATCGGACAGCTCTACTATGGCTACACCTTC. Translation gives CASSSIGQLYYGYTF. This chain connects TRBV28 to TRBJ1-2; possibly TRBD1 for D (6 bases). Germline V CDR1 and CDR2: MDHEN, SYDVKM. The V end was cut by 4 bases, the J end by 3 bases, with 15 bases between. The CDR3 contains 15 residues.

This CDR3 reads CASSRQGGYNSPLHF. The CDR3 DNA reads as TGTGCCAGCAGCCGACAGGGTGGCTATAATTCACCCCTCCACTTT. V usage is TRBV7-3 and J usage is TRBJ1-6; 7 bases align to TRBD1. Per the germline V gene, CDR1 is SGHTA and CDR2 is FQGTGA. This CDR3 has 15 amino acids. With 5 bases clipped from V and 3 bases from J, the junction kept 4 bases outside the gene matches.

This clone was seen a single time. V gene TRBV7-8 combines with J gene TRBJ2-7, with 13 bases that match TRBD2. V trimming: 10 bases; J trimming: 5 bases; junction bases outside the gene matches: 8. There are 14 residues in the CDR3. In germline, CDR1 is SGHVS, CDR2 FQNEAQ. The CDR3 here is CATDAGLAGDEQYF. The CDR3 nucleotides are TGTGCCACCGACGCAGGACTAGCGGGAGACGAGCAGTACTTC.

The chain has TRBV5-4 and TRBJ2-6, with D perhaps being TRBD1 or TRBD2 (5 bases each). There are 16 residues in the CDR3. Trimming took off 4 bases at V and 0 bases at J, with 11 bases between the two ends. Per germline, CDR1 SGHNT and CDR2 YYREEE (reference sequence). The CDR3 DNA is TGTGCCAGCAGCCGGGACCCTAACTCTGGGGCCAACGTCCTGACTTTC. As protein: CASSRDPNSGANVLTF.

This chain joins TRBV9 and TRBJ1-4; D is possibly TRBD1 (5 bases). This CDR3 contains 15 residues. The V end lost 0 bases, the J end lost 5 bases, and 11 bases lay between the germline ends. CDR1 is SGDLS, CDR2 YYNGEE, per germline. The CDR3 DNA follows: TGTGCCAGCAGCGTAGCGACAGTCCCCAATGAAAAACTGTTTTTT. Its translation: CASSVATVPNEKLFF.